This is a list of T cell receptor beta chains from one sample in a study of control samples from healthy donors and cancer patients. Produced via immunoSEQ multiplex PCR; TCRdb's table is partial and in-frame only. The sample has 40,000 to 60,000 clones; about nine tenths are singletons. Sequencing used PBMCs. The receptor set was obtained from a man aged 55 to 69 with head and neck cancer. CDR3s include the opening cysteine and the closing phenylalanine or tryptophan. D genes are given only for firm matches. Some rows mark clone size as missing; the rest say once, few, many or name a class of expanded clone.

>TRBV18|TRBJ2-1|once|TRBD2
CASSLGGNEQFF
TGTGCCAGCTCTCTGGGGGGGAATGAGCAGTTCTTC
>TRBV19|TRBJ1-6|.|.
CASSIRDILSSYNSPLHF
TGTGCCAGTAGTATACGGGACATCCTGAGCTCCTATAATTCACCCCTCCACTTT
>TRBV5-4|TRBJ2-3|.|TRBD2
CASSLGSGGGADTQYF
TGTGCCAGCAGCTTGGGTAGCGGGGGGGGCGCAGATACGCAGTATTTT
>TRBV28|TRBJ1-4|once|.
CASRGPLNEKLFF
TGTGCCAGCAGGGGTCCCCTTAATGAAAAACTGTTTTTT
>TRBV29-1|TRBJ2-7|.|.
CSVAMGDFYEQYF
TGCAGCGTTGCGATGGGGGACTTTTACGAGCAGTACTTC
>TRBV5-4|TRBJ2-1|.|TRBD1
CASSSKTGSVNEQFF
TGTGCCAGCAGCTCCAAGACAGGGTCCGTCAATGAGCAGTTCTTC
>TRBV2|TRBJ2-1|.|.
CASSVGGSFSSYNEQFF
TGTGCCAGCAGTGTTGGGGGCTCCTTTAGCTCCTACAATGAGCAGTTCTTC
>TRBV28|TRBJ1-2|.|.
CASKTLMRDLGYGYTF
TGTGCCTCAAAGACCCTCATGAGGGATCTGGGCTATGGCTACACCTTC
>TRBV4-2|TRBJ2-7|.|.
CASSRDLGLYEQYF
TGTGCCAGCAGCCGGGATTTAGGCCTCTACGAGCAGTACTTC
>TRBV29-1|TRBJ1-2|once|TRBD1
CSVMTGSGYTF
TGCAGCGTAATGACAGGGAGTGGCTACACCTTC
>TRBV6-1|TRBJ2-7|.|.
CASSEGGTLFQYF
TGTGCCAGCAGTGAAGGGGGTACGCTCTTCCAGTACTTC
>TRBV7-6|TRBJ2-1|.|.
CASSLEKGYNEQFF
TGTGCCAGCAGCTTAGAAAAGGGGTACAATGAGCAGTTCTTC
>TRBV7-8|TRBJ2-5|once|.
CASSRPPAQETQYF
TGTGCCAGCAGCCGCCCCCCTGCACAAGAGACCCAGTACTTC
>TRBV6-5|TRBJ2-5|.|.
CASSYSLTIRETQYF
TGTGCCAGCAGTTACTCGTTGACCATACGGGAGACCCAGTACTTC
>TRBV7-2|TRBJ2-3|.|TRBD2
CASTPPGLAIDTQYF
TGTGCCAGCACCCCTCCGGGACTAGCCATAGATACGCAGTATTTT
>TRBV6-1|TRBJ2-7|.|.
CASSDFGQLPYEQYF
TGTGCCAGCAGTGATTTCGGACAACTACCATACGAGCAGTACTTC
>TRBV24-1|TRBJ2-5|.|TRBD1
CATSDLRDRGETQYF
TGTGCCACCAGTGATTTGCGAGACAGGGGAGAGACCCAGTACTTC
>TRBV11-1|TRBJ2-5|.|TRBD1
CASSFFTGGLETQYF
TGTGCCAGCAGCTTTTTCACAGGGGGCTTGGAGACCCAGTACTTC
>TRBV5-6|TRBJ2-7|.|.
CASSLVMGVSYEQYF
TGTGCCAGCAGCTTGGTAATGGGCGTATCCTACGAGCAGTACTTC
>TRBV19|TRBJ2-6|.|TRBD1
CASSKGAGANVLTF
TGTGCCAGTAGCAAGGGGGCAGGGGCCAACGTCCTGACTTTC
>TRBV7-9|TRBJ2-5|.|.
CASSSLGGVGETQYF
TGTGCCAGCAGCTCATTAGGGGGTGTCGGGGAGACCCAGTACTTC
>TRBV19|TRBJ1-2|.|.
CASSIDPSRSYGYTF
TGTGCCAGTAGTATAGATCCTTCACGATCCTATGGCTACACCTTC
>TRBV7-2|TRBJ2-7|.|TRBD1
CASSSPRDRIYEQYF
TGTGCCAGCAGCTCCCCCCGGGACAGAATCTACGAGCAGTACTTC
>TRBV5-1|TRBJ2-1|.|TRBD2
CASSLSASGGSYNEQFF
TGCGCCAGCAGCTTGTCGGCTAGCGGGGGCTCCTACAATGAGCAGTTCTTC
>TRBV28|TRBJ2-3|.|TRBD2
CASSWAGGPLDTDTQYF
TGTGCCAGCAGTTGGGCGGGAGGGCCTTTGGACACAGATACGCAGTATTTT
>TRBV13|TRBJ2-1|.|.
CASSLIGGADKGQFF
TGTGCCAGCAGCTTAATTGGTGGGGCAGATAAGGGGCAGTTCTTC
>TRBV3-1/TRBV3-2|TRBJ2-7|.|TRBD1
CASSPRGQGMNEQYF
TGTGCCAGCAGCCCCAGGGGACAGGGGATGAACGAGCAGTACTTC
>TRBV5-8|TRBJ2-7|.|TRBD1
CASSYDRGNYEQYF
TGTGCCAGCAGCTACGACAGGGGGAACTACGAGCAGTACTTC
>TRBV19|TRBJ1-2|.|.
CASSASIGSTRPYGYTF
TGTGCCAGTAGTGCCTCTATTGGGAGTACACGGCCCTATGGCTACACCTTC
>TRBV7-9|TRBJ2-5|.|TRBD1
CASSTGAGTQYF
TGTGCCAGCAGCACAGGGGCCGGGACCCAGTACTTC
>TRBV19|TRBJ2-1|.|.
CASSILPTGNEQFF
TGTGCCAGTAGTATTCTCCCGACGGGCAATGAGCAGTTCTTC
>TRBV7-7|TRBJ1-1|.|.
CASSPLAQGTEAFF
TGTGCTAGCAGCCCATTAGCTCAGGGAACCGAAGCTTTCTTT
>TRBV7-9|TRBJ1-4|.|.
CASSLEVGYNEKLFF
TGTGCCAGCAGCTTAGAGGTGGGATACAATGAAAAACTGTTTTTT
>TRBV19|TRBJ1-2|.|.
CASSIAGGASGYTF
TGTGCCAGTAGTATCGCCGGGGGCGCTTCCGGCTACACCTTC
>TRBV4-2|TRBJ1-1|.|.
CASSRKAGVSETEAFF
TGTGCCAGCAGCCGGAAAGCAGGGGTTTCGGAGACTGAAGCTTTCTTT